The 29 T cell receptor beta chains below all came from one sample that was sequenced in a study of blood T cells in healthy people across ages. A second about 6 to 11 cycle PCR used barcoded and J-beta primers. One entry per CDR3 protein, called by TCRdb with MiXCR from the 5' RACE reads. The sample has more than 900,000 distinct CDR3 sequences; 20% to 25% are singletons. The sample was also linked to a second study, of T cells of mothers and their children.

The specimen was blood. The origin of the receptors is a girl aged 2 to 9 in good health.

The chain has TRBV7-2 and TRBJ2-7; TRBD2 might be the D (6 bases). This CDR3 is built from 15 residues. V gave up 1 base and J gave up 3 bases, with 13 bases separating them. Germline-derived CDR1 and CDR2 are SGHTA and FQGNSA. The CDR3 reads CASSLVGGTLYEQYF. The CDR3 DNA reads TGTGCCAGCAGCTTAGTGGGAGGAACCCTCTACGAGCAGTACTTC.

The chain employs TRBV29-1 and TRBJ2-3; 9 bases agree with TRBD2. This CDR3 contains 14 residues. Germline CDR1 is SQVTM and CDR2 is ANQGSEA. The trim removed 4 bases at V and 4 bases at J, leaving 6 bases unmatched. The CDR3: CSVGGGRGADTQYF. CDR3 bases: TGCAGCGTTGGTGGCGGGAGGGGGGCAGATACGCAGTATTTT.

The chain employs TRBV21-1 and TRBJ2-1; the D call in the table, TRBD2, was not verified against the DNA. TRBV21-1 is reported as a pseudogene. This CDR3 contains 16 residues. CDR3 loop: CASSKARLAGAHEQFF. The CDR3 DNA sequence: TGTGCCAGCAGCAAAGCGCGACTAGCGGGAGCACATGAGCAGTTCTTC.

This clonotype was recorded a few times. J is TRBJ1-5 and V is TRBV27, with D possibly TRBD1 on 6 matching bases. Germline-derived CDR1 and CDR2 are MNHEY and SMNVEV (reference sequence). Trimming cost V 5 bases and J 0 bases, with 11 bases left between them. This CDR3 spans 15 amino acids. The CDR3 DNA is TGTGCCAGCAGTCCCAGGGGCAATAGCAATCAGCCCCAGCATTTT. This gives the protein CASSPRGNSNQPQHF.

The rearrangement joins TRBV13 to TRBJ1-3; TRBD1 is a possible D gene (5 bases). CDR3 size: 17 residues. From germline, CDR1 is PRHDT and CDR2 FYEKMQ (reference sequence). Trimming removed 6 bases at V and 0 bases at J, with 18 bases between. Here the CDR3 reads CASRGSPGPISGNTIYF. The CDR3, as DNA: TGTGCCAGCAGAGGTTCCCCGGGACCGATCTCTGGAAACACCATATATTTT.

The J gene is TRBJ2-2, the V gene TRBV24-1; D ambiguous. The V end was cut by 1 base, the J end by 0 bases, with 8 bases between. The CDR3 consists of 16 residues. CDR1 is KGHDR and CDR2 is SFDVKD in the germline V gene. As DNA, the CDR3 is TGTGCCACCAGTGATTTCGGAGAAACGAACACCGGGGAGCTGTTTTTT. It translates to CATSDFGETNTGELFF.

This clonotype was counted a few times. The V gene is TRBV2, the J gene TRBJ2-1; 13 bases are shared with TRBD2. The CDR3 has 18 residues. Germline V lookup: CDR1 SNHLY, CDR2 FYNNEI. Losses at the gene ends were 5 bases for V and 0 bases for J; bases not matched to a gene: 7. CDR3 amino acids: CASSPGLAGQSSYNEQFF. CDR3 in DNA: TGTGCCAGCAGTCCGGGACTAGCGGGGCAAAGCTCCTACAATGAGCAGTTCTTC.

CDR3 in DNA: TGTGCCAGCAGCTTATCTGGGACAGGGACCCACGAGCAGTACTTC. Its protein is CASSLSGTGTHEQYF. The chain is built from TRBV7-8 and TRBJ2-7; the match to TRBD1 covers 9 bases. This CDR3 has 15 residues. Trimming removed 2 bases from V and 5 bases from J; junction bases left unmatched: 7. The germline CDR1 and CDR2 sequences are SGHVS and FQNEAQ.

The V and J genes are TRBV28 and TRBJ2-5; 8 bases map to TRBD2. Matching the DNA end better, TRBJ2-1 makes the J call doubtful. CDR3 size: 15 residues. The germline V gene has CDR1 MDHEN and CDR2 SYDVKM. CDR3 sequence reads: CASSHLAGNSNEQFF. The CDR3 DNA follows: TGTGCCAGCAGTCATCTAGCGGGCAATAGCAATGAGCAGTTCTTC.

This clonotype was seen only a few times. The J gene is TRBJ2-4, the V gene TRBV6-6; the D gene is possibly TRBD1 (6 bases). CDR3 length equals 14 residues. Germline V gives CDR1 MNHNY, CDR2 SVGAGI (reference sequence). V shed 2 bases and J shed 9 bases, with 14 bases lying between them. The CDR3 coding sequence is TGTGCCAGCAGTTACCGGTTGGACAGAGGCATTCAGTACTTC. As protein: CASSYRLDRGIQYF.

This clonotype appeared a few times. The rearrangement uses TRBV6-5 and TRBJ2-5; D not resolved. Germline V gene data show CDR1 as MNHEY and CDR2 as SVGAGI. The CDR3 is made up of 13 amino acids. Trimming removed 6 bases at V and 4 bases at J, with 12 bases between. Here the CDR3 reads CASSARLTETQYF. The CDR3, as DNA: TGTGCCAGCAGCGCACGGCTGACAGAGACCCAGTACTTC.

The J gene is TRBJ2-6, the V gene TRBV24-1; D call uncertain. Trimming removed 4 bases from V and 2 bases from J, with 2 bases in between. This CDR3 spans 13 amino acids. Germline lookup yields CDR1 KGHDR and CDR2 SFDVKD. The CDR3 DNA sequence: TGTGCCACCAGTGACCCTGGGGCCAACGTCCTGACTTTC. Translating gives CATSDPGANVLTF.

This clonotype was detected only a few times. The V call is TRBV2, the J call TRBJ1-1; D is uncertain. This CDR3 spans 12 amino acids. The V and J ends lost 4 bases and 5 bases respectively, with 8 bases between them. Per germline, CDR1 SNHLY and CDR2 FYNNEI. The CDR3: CASSVRWTEAFF. The DNA of the CDR3 is TGTGCCAGCAGTGTACGATGGACTGAAGCTTTCTTT.

As to this clonotype: Germline is not matched at one junction end, which may reflect a read error. V usage is TRBV7-9 and J usage is TRBJ1-1; no clear D. Germline CDR1 is SEHNR and CDR2 is FQNEAQ (reference sequence). This CDR3 has 12 amino acids. CDR3 residues: CASTEMNIEAFF. CDR3 sequence (DNA): TGTGCCAGCACCGAGATGAACATTGAAGCTTTCTTT.

Only a few counts were recorded for this clonotype. The CDR3 protein is CASSFLAMNQETQYF. CDR3 sequence (DNA): TGTGCCAGCAGTTTTCTAGCTATGAACCAAGAGACCCAGTACTTC. The chain employs TRBV6-2 or TRBV6-3 and TRBJ2-5; a weak D match, TRBD2 (5 bases). The germline V gene has CDR1 MNHEY and CDR2 SVGEGT. The CDR3 runs 15 residues. Between the trimmed V and J ends, which lost 4 bases and 0 bases, there was a span of 12 bases.

V gene TRBV23-1 combines with J gene TRBJ1-2, with TRBD1 matching 8 bases. Being an ORF, TRBV23-1 has a function that is uncertain. CDR3 length: 19 residues. The J segment lost 1 base and the V segment lost 1 base, leaving 14 bases of the junction unmatched. Here the CDR3 reads CASSQCLSPPTGDNYGYTF. CDR3 nucleotides: TGCGCCAGCAGTCAATGTCTGTCCCCCCCGACAGGGGATAACTATGGCTACACCTTC.

This sequence joins TRBV12-3 or TRBV12-4 and TRBJ1-1, with D tentatively TRBD1 (5 bases). The CDR3 totals 14 residues. The V and J ends lost 6 bases and 0 bases respectively, with 11 bases between them. CDR3 region: CASRGPFMNTEAFF. The CDR3 DNA sequence: TGTGCCAGCAGGGGACCTTTCATGAACACTGAAGCTTTCTTT.

This clonotype showed up just a few times. The chain joins TRBV28 to TRBJ2-2; TRBD2 aligns across 7 bases. CDR1 MDHEN and CDR2 SYDVKM come from the germline V gene. There are 17 residues in the CDR3. Trimming at V came to 3 bases and at J to 1 base, leaving 8 bases not matched to a gene. For the CDR3, the DNA is TGTGCCAGCAGTTTGGCGGGAGTAATCCAGAACACCGGGGAGCTGTTTTTT. Protein: CASSLAGVIQNTGELFF.

This chain links TRBV5-1 with TRBJ2-2; maybe TRBD2 (5 bases). This CDR3 contains 14 residues. The V end lost 4 bases, the J end lost 1 base, and 8 bases lay between the germline ends. Germline values: CDR1 SGHRS, CDR2 YFSETQ. This CDR3 is CASSEGQNTGELFF. In DNA, the CDR3 is TGCGCCAGCAGCGAGGGCCAGAACACCGGGGAGCTGTTTTTT.

This clonotype was observed once. The rearrangement uses TRBV7-9 and TRBJ2-5, with a weak D call TRBD2 (6 bases). The end of the DNA fits TRBJ2-7 better, so the J call may be wrong. From germline, CDR1 is SEHNR and CDR2 FQNEAQ (reference sequence). This CDR3 is 14 amino acids long. CDR3 region: CASSGPDYSYEQYF. CDR3 sequence (DNA): TGTGCCAGCAGCGGTCCGGACTACTCCTACGAGCAGTACTTC.

This clonotype was observed at least ten times. The J gene is TRBJ2-7, the V gene TRBV6-6; no clear D gene. CDR1 is MNHNY and CDR2 is SVGAGI in the germline V gene (reference sequence). V lost 8 bases and J 2 bases, leaving 10 bases between the germline ends. This CDR3 contains 12 residues. CDR3 in DNA: TGTGCCAGCTCTAGGACGGCCTACGAGCAGTACTTC. It codes for CASSRTAYEQYF.

V gene TRBV7-2 combines with J gene TRBJ2-7; tentatively, D is TRBD2 (7 bases). V dropped 5 bases and J dropped 6 bases, with 23 bases sitting between them. Per germline, CDR1 SGHTA and CDR2 FQGNSA. This CDR3 has 16 amino acids. In DNA, the CDR3 is TGTGCCAGCAGCCGAGGGGGAGGGCTAGCGAGGAGCGAGCAGTACTTC. This sequence encodes CASSRGGGLARSEQYF.

V usage is TRBV7-9 and J usage is TRBJ2-5; a weak D match, TRBD2 (6 bases). V was trimmed by 3 bases and J by 4 bases, leaving 21 bases between them. Germline V gene sequence: CDR1 SEHNR, CDR2 FQNEAQ (reference sequence). The CDR3 loop spans 17 amino acids. This chain's CDR3 is CASSFWRETPPRETQYF. For the CDR3, the DNA is TGTGCCAGCAGCTTTTGGCGGGAAACCCCTCCCCGAGAGACCCAGTACTTC.

This clonotype has just a few counts. The genes are TRBV20-1 and TRBJ2-1; 7 bases are shared with TRBD2. CDR1 is DFQATT and CDR2 is SNEGSKA in the germline V gene (reference sequence). Losses at the gene ends were 7 bases for V and 5 bases for J; bases not matched to a gene: 8. This CDR3 has 13 residues. The CDR3 DNA reads TGCAGTGTTCCGGGGACTAACCACAATGAGCAGTTCTTC. This gives the protein CSVPGTNHNEQFF.

The chain employs TRBV28 and TRBJ1-3, with D perhaps TRBD1 (5 bases). Looked up from germline, CDR1 is MDHEN and CDR2 is SYDVKM. V shed 4 bases and J shed 0 bases, with 16 bases lying between them. This CDR3 is 17 amino acids long. DNA of the CDR3: TGTGCCAGCAGTTCTTTGACCGGGACCTACTCTGGAAACACCATATATTTT. It translates to CASSSLTGTYSGNTIYF.

This chain joins TRBV9 and TRBJ2-5; no clear D gene. The DNA end is more similar to TRBJ2-1, so the J call may be wrong. The CDR3 is 13 residues long. Germline CDR1 and CDR2: SGDLS and YYNGEE. The CDR3 DNA reads as TGTGCCAGCAGCGTAGCGGGTGCGTATGAGCAGTTCTTC. This sequence encodes CASSVAGAYEQFF.

The CDR3 nucleotides read TGTGCCAGCAGCTTACAGGACTACTATGGCTACACCTTC. Translating it yields CASSLQDYYGYTF. This chain joins TRBV7-2 and TRBJ1-2; unclear D gene. The CDR3 has 13 residues. Trimming removed 2 bases from V and 3 bases from J, with 7 bases in between. Per the germline V gene, CDR1 is SGHTA and CDR2 is FQGNSA.

J is TRBJ1-2 and V is TRBV2; 10 positions agree with TRBD1. This CDR3 contains 14 residues. The germline gives CDR1 SNHLY, CDR2 FYNNEI. Germline trimming cut 7 bases from V and 7 bases from J; bases unmatched to any gene: 9. In DNA form, the CDR3 reads TGTGCCAGCACCTCCATCGACAGGGGGCTTGGCTACACCTTC. It encodes CASTSIDRGLGYTF.

The chain joins TRBV5-1 to TRBJ1-4; TRBD1 is a possible D gene (6 bases). Germline V lookup: CDR1 SGHRS, CDR2 YFSETQ. With 4 bases removed from V and 8 bases from J, the gap between germline ends came to 15 bases. This CDR3 contains 14 residues. The CDR3 DNA is TGCGCCAGCAGCATCGGGAGCCAGGGGGAAAAACTGTTTTTT. Translated: CASSIGSQGEKLFF.